These 10 T cell receptor beta chains share one sample of origin, sequenced in a study of blood T cell repertoires in COVID-19. Here immunoSEQ multiplex PCR was the method, and the copy in TCRdb shows in-frame clones only, minus some. This table holds about 110,000 clones, roughly 85% found once. Sequenced sample: peripheral blood. All receptors come from a human donor in a cohort sampled during active COVID-19.

V and J are TRBV7-7 and TRBJ1-1; TRBD1 might be the D (6 bases). The ends were cut back, 6 bases at V and 0 bases at J, with 8 bases in the middle. Per germline, CDR1 SSHAT and CDR2 FNYEAQ (reference sequence). This CDR3 region has 13 residues. In DNA, the CDR3 is TGTGCCAGCAGTACAGGGTTGAACACTGAAGCTTTCTTT. Translated: CASSTGLNTEAFF.

The chain recombines TRBV9 with TRBJ2-2, with D maybe TRBD2 (7 bases). The ends were cut back, 2 bases at V and 6 bases at J, with 14 bases in the middle. This CDR3 is 15 amino acids long. Per the germline V gene, CDR1 is SGDLS and CDR2 is YYNGEE. The CDR3 DNA reads as TGTGCCAGCAGCGTGGGGGGGCGTGATGCCGGGGAGCTGTTTTTT. Translation gives CASSVGGRDAGELFF.

V and J are TRBV5-1 and TRBJ2-7; tentative D call: TRBD1 (6 bases). This CDR3 contains 12 residues. The V end lost 4 bases, the J end lost 3 bases, and 8 bases lay between the germline ends. Germline V gene lookup returns CDR1 SGHRS and CDR2 YFSETQ. The CDR3 spells CASSQGGYEQYF. The CDR3 nucleotides are TGCGCCAGCAGCCAAGGGGGCTACGAGCAGTACTTC.

The chain recombines TRBV27 with TRBJ2-6; D is unclear. The CDR3 has 14 residues. Looked up from germline, CDR1 is MNHEY and CDR2 is SMNVEV (reference sequence). V was clipped by 4 bases and J by 0 bases, with 4 bases between them. The DNA for the CDR3 is TGTGCCAGCAGTTACAACTCTGGGGCCAACGTCCTGACTTTC. It yields the protein CASSYNSGANVLTF.

The chain combines TRBV6-5 with TRBJ1-2; 10 bases are a match to TRBD1. The CDR3 runs 14 residues. V trimming: 5 bases; J trimming: 8 bases; junction bases outside the gene matches: 8. Germline loops: CDR1 MNHEY, CDR2 SVGAGI. The CDR3 DNA reads TGTGCCAGCAGTCCCGACAGGGGGCGTGGGGGCTACACCTTC. Its protein product is CASSPDRGRGGYTF.

This clone has only one observation. The chain joins TRBV6-5 to TRBJ1-6; weak D call: TRBD1 (6 bases). CDR1 is MNHEY and CDR2 is SVGAGI in the germline V gene. V lost 0 bases and J 6 bases, leaving 12 bases between the germline ends. This CDR3 has 16 residues. The CDR3 DNA follows: TGTGCCAGCAGTTACTCAACCGGGACAACTAATTCACCCCTCCACTTT. Translated: CASSYSTGTTNSPLHF.

Many counts were recorded for this clone. The chain combines TRBV7-2 with TRBJ2-1; tentative D call: TRBD1 (6 bases). The CDR3 has 15 amino acids. Trimming pared 5 bases from V and 4 bases from J, leaving 15 bases between. Germline V gene sequence: CDR1 SGHTA, CDR2 FQGNSA. CDR3 protein: CASSPRVDRYNEQFF. The CDR3, as DNA: TGTGCCAGCAGCCCCCGTGTCGACAGGTACAATGAGCAGTTCTTC.

The CDR3 region is CSVEVDYEQFF. The CDR3 DNA sequence: TGCAGCGTTGAAGTGGACTATGAGCAGTTCTTC. This chain uses TRBV29-1 with TRBJ2-1; D might be TRBD2 (5 bases). Germline assignment: CDR1 SQVTM and CDR2 ANQGSEA. This CDR3 contains 11 residues. V was trimmed by 1 base and J by 8 bases, leaving 6 bases between them.

The chain has TRBV25-1 and TRBJ2-6; 7 nucleotides line up with TRBD1. V trimming: 7 bases; J trimming: 2 bases; junction bases outside the gene matches: 11. CDR3 length equals 17 residues. The V gene's germline CDR1 is MGHDK and CDR2 SYGVNS. CDR3 nucleotides: TGTGCCAGCACCGACGAGACAGGGTCTACTGGGGCCAACGTCCTGACTTTC. It specifies CASTDETGSTGANVLTF.

The chain couples TRBV27 to TRBJ1-2, with D unclear. The germline gives CDR1 MNHEY, CDR2 SMNVEV (reference sequence). Trimming pared 5 bases from V and 6 bases from J, leaving 13 bases between. This CDR3 is built from 13 residues. The CDR3 reads CASSPHTGNGYTF. In DNA, the CDR3 is TGTGCCAGCAGTCCCCACACGGGAAATGGCTACACCTTC.